This T cell receptor (beta chain) was captured in a study of cytomegalovirus exposure and HLA in healthy donors (dated by TCRdb to 2015 to 2018). Background for the entire study: According to an earlier analysis of 450 to 650 of the donors, some 170 million T cells yielded some 110 million unique TCR beta sequences and about 300 Gb of sequence data. Roughly 300 gigabases of sequencing data and 70 million to 100 million unique TCR sequences made up an early release that covered several hundred HLA-typed donors. Of the 398 genotyped donors, approximately 81% were placed in the genetic ancestry cluster associated with self-reported Caucasian donors. The study was designed to test whether signatures of past pathogen exposure could be identified by cataloging public T cell receptors. Using immunosequencing, the study profiled T cell repertoires from 500 to 800 subjects and related those repertoires to cytomegalovirus serostatus. A separate validation cohort of some 130 different subjects was used in addition to the 666-subject first cohort. The study combined high-throughput TCR immunosequencing, statistical association of individual TCRs with disease status, and machine learning to predict cytomegalovirus infection status. A later analysis re-examined previously published TCR beta repertoires from over 500 donors and added high-resolution HLA genotyping to investigate patterns of TCR occurrence. The later analysis used no new phenotypic data to find candidate immune exposures, relying instead on TCR beta sequences and their occurrence across donors. In an earlier analysis of roughly 600 of the donors, high-throughput TCR beta sequencing was used to judge whether each TCR beta V gene segment behaved as functional or pseudogenic. Donor age, sex, ethnicity and CMV serostatus were collected together with the repertoire data. A later genetic analysis used genome-wide SNP genotypes for about three fifths of the 666 donors, treating that subset as a discovery cohort. All discovery cohort repertoires had been generated using a single sequencing platform. HLA typing covered class I and class II loci at four-digit resolution. The number of typed donors differed by locus: about 620-630 for A, B, C, DRB1 and DQB1; roughly 510 for DQA1; 606 for DPA1; and roughly 450 for DPB1. Several DR-DQ haplotypes were handled as single units for association and clustering because linkage in the cohort was strong. On average, about 240,000 unique TCR beta nucleotide sequences were sequenced per donor among 300 to 500 genotyped donors of the cohort, with 15% to 20% of those sequences being non-productive.

Reading from cysteine to phenylalanine, the CDR3 counts 13 amino acids. Of the read, only the CDR3 DNA is kept; its 39 bases are in frame from base 1. Trimming at the junction amounts to 2 bases on V and 4 bases on J, and the germline ends lie 11 bases apart. According to the germline V gene, CDR1 reads SQVTM and CDR2 reads ANQGSEA. Library creation used the immunoSEQ multiplex PCR assay. A mixture of 60 forward primers for TCR Vbeta segments and 13 reverse primers for TCR Jbeta segments was used in the multiplex PCR. A multiplex PCR assay on genomic DNA amplified the CDR3 region of rearranged TCR beta genes. The amplified TCR beta libraries were sequenced on the Illumina HiSeq System as 87-base-pair reads. Per the authors' processing: A later analysis counted 75 million to 100 million unique TCR beta chains across the 700 or so repertoires, and some 11 million of these chains were shared by at least two donors. To remove PCR and sequencing errors, raw reads were error-corrected and collapsed into unique sequences using a nearest-neighbor algorithm that merged closely related sequences. V, D and J gene segments were assigned by aligning CDR3 sequences to IMGT reference sequences. For a sequence to be retained, a match of at least six nucleotides to both a V gene segment and a J gene segment was required. A rearrangement counted as productive if the CDR3 had no stop codons and remained in frame with V and J, and every other rearrangement counted as non-productive. Following IMGT convention, CDR3 was defined as the stretch from the second conserved V-encoded cysteine up to the conserved J-encoded phenylalanine. In an earlier analysis of more than 550 of the donors, sequences lacking an unambiguous match to a single V gene segment were excluded. In an earlier analysis of a few hundred of the donors, a V segment was called functional when productive rearrangements were above 56.7%, and segregating when the standard deviation between donors exceeded 5%. A statistical classification framework was developed to diagnose cytomegalovirus status using the catalog of TCR beta chain sequences. A later analysis assigned V and J genes by comparing TCR nucleotide sequences with IMGT/GENE-DB human TR gene sequences. In a later analysis, CDR3 sequences and most-parsimonious VDJ recombination scenarios were assigned using the TCRdist pipeline. In a later analysis, each TCR beta chain was defined by its CDR3 amino acid sequence together with its V-gene family, and reads without a unique V-gene family were excluded. In a later analysis, approximately 590 highly shared, low-generation-probability nucleotide sequences were removed to address suspected cross-contamination and a sequencing artifact. A later analysis calculated a clonal expansion index for each public chain from normalized within-repertoire ranks of inferred template counts. A later analysis computed generation probabilities with a VDJ recombination model fitted to out-of-frame rearrangements, and checked the results against IGoR. In a later analysis, TCR-TCR, TCR-HLA and TCR-CMV co-occurrence was scored with hypergeometric tests, and a repertoire-size bias correction was applied to TCR pairs. A later analysis estimated false discovery rates by permuting HLA or CMV assignments 20 times. In a later analysis, co-occurring TCRs were grouped using DBSCAN, and TCRdist sequence similarity was added for clustering within HLA-allele-positive subsets. Co-occurrence clustering excluded repertoires with fewer than 30,000 or more than 120,000 public chains, plus five with anomalous nucleotide sharing. TCRdb took over this immuneACCESS table, retaining in-frame rearrangements with V and J assigned. Such tables are incomplete; in checked studies, under half of the missing clones stem from an unresolved V gene, and the remainder is unexplained. D and trimming come from the DNA, and the V and J calls and clone size come from that table. This sample lists some 93,000 clones; 65% were detected once. Of the sample, 5.9% is held by the ten largest clones.

Results the study describes overall, beyond this receptor: Because counts were too low, some 17 rarely observed V segments, including chromosome 9 orphons, were excluded from the earlier analysis of 587 of the donors. Because HLA typing was unavailable for some donors at each locus, only the typed subset was used in association tests. An earlier analysis of some 560 of the donors showed that most TCR beta V segments appeared in productive rearrangements either about 87% or about 30% of the time, which broadly matched IMGT annotations. A later analysis associated about 18,000 TCR beta sequences with specific HLA alleles at a false discovery rate of 0.05. In a later genetic analysis, a missense DCLRE1C variant was associated with V-gene and J-gene trimming of TCR beta chains, and the association was replicated in an independent cohort. This cohort had only TCR beta chains sequenced, and the lack of alpha or paired-chain data limited which features could be detected. Some IMGT-functional V segments, including TRBV6-2 and TRBV6-3, could not be distinguished by the 87-base-pair reads and were therefore excluded. In a later analysis, several top co-occurrence clusters were reported to appear linked to parvovirus B19, influenza, CMV and Epstein-Barr virus. In a later analysis, HLA-associated TCR beta chains showed more clonal expansion and lower generation probabilities than non-associated chains that were equally common. Most TCR sequences were observed very rarely across donors, whereas some public TCRs were present in many individuals. Sequencing depth was assumed to be roughly uniform across donors in the presence/absence analyses, though that assumption may not hold. Compared with the roughly 700-donor mean, donors in an Asian-associated ancestry cluster had fewer N-insertions in productive TCRs, according to a later genetic analysis. A cluster of highly shared sequence variants was judged likely to be a technical artifact of the sequencing pipeline. A further reported finding was that TCR beta sequences accurately predicted the HLA-A and HLA-B alleles for most subjects in the first cohort. When HLA alleles, especially DR and DQ, strongly co-occurred, TCR associations were difficult to assign to individual alleles. Immune exposure information for the cohort was limited to CMV serostatus. It was suggested by the authors that the approach could potentially be generalized to other disease states and immunological phenotypes. In vitro tests confirmed that a few of the cytomegalovirus-associated TCR beta chains recognize cytomegalovirus antigens. A later analysis found that most CMV-associated TCR beta chains appeared HLA-restricted, with HLA associations seemingly driven largely by CMV exposure. In the study, approximately 160 TCR beta chains were listed as associated with cytomegalovirus. A later analysis found that TCR association rates varied across HLA loci, with DRB1 alleles showing the most associated TCRs and HLA-C alleles the fewest. Correlated functional status among segregating V segments might reflect linkage disequilibrium, but an unknown experimental factor could not be ruled out. Cytomegalovirus status was reported to be diagnosed by the classifier with high specificity and sensitivity in both the original and validation cohorts.

The cohort was made up of approximately 670 healthy bone marrow donors. Cohort members were all nominally healthy when sampled, although unrecorded immune exposures were likely present. The donor was CMV seropositive and was included in the group of 300 or so seropositive cohort members. Each donor provided a peripheral blood sample, and peripheral blood mononuclear cells were used for TCR beta sequencing. The Qiagen DNeasy Blood Extraction Kit was used to extract genomic DNA from the blood cell samples. Turning to this clone: No antigen is known for it. Nothing much larger sits one base from this clone, and base qualities are not available.

The V and J genes are TRBV29-1 and TRBJ1-1, with TRBD1 as a weak D call on 5 bases. The TCR comes from a boy younger than 18 in good health and CMV-seropositive. The sample taken for sequencing was PBMCs. The DNA reads as follows: TGCAGCGTTGAATCAGGGTCGGGCACTGAAGCTTTCTTT. This sequence encodes CSVESGSGTEAFF.